This T cell receptor beta chain was retrieved from a study of radiotherapy plus CTLA-4 blockade in lung cancer. From germline, CDR1 is SGHDT and CDR2 YYEEEE. V lost 4 bases, J lost 0 bases, and 5 bases lay in between. The CDR3 has 13 residues. Sequencing used immunoSEQ multiplex PCR; TCRdb keeps in-frame clones, though not all of them. The sample holds around 40,000 clones, 70% to 80% seen once. Points on this clone: Its antigen is not known.

Study-level points and caveats: Interferon-beta and early blood T cell clone dynamics reportedly predicted response best. Following radiotherapy plus ipilimumab, tumor-derived TCR clones expanded in the blood.

Source: peripheral blood, taken from a patient treated with radiotherapy plus ipilimumab. This chain uses TRBV5-6 with TRBJ2-1; D is uncertain. The TCR sequence derives from a human donor with non-small cell lung cancer who had stable disease on radiotherapy plus ipilimumab. The CDR3 loop is CASSLSSYNEQFF. CDR3 nucleotide sequence: TGTGCCAGCAGCCTGAGCTCCTACAATGAGCAGTTCTTC.